This TCR beta chain was captured by sequencing in a study of blood T cell repertoires in COVID-19. As for the study in general: From the United States, Italy and Spain came samples of acute and convalescent COVID-19. T cells, B-cell-depleted T cells, or PBMCs supplied cDNA or gDNA.

The table lists this clone with a few counts. Trimming removed 7 bases at V and 6 bases at J, with 15 bases between. CDR1 SNHLY and CDR2 FYNNEI come from the germline V gene. This CDR3 contains 13 residues. Only in-frame clones appear in the TCRdb table, and some are missing; sequencing was by immunoSEQ multiplex PCR. The sample contains about 160,000 clones, around 84% of which appear only once. The clonotype comes from a man aged 70 or older with acute or convalescent COVID-19. The sequencing sample was made of peripheral blood. The chain joins TRBV2 to TRBJ1-2, with a weak D call TRBD1 (6 bases). The CDR3 sequence: CASTPQGQNGYTF. In nucleotides, the CDR3 is TGTGCCAGCACTCCCCAGGGGCAGAATGGCTACACCTTC.